The 3 T cell receptor beta chains presented below share a single source sample, sequenced in a study of control samples from healthy donors and cancer patients. Clones were read by immunoSEQ multiplex PCR, and TCRdb kept only the in-frame ones, dropping some. The sample lists 150,000 to 200,000 clones; 91% were seen once. Sequencing used blood. The receptor source for this set is a woman in her twenties or thirties in good health.

This clone was counted a single time. The conserved phenylalanine or tryptophan normally closing the CDR3 is absent here, so this likely arose from a read error. No DNA is shown, since the ends of the CDR3 on it are uncertain; the CDR3 is the one TCRdb lists. This chain uses TRBV10-1 with TRBJ1-2. Counting both end residues, the CDR3 totals 8 amino acids. CDR1 WNHNN and CDR2 SYGVQD come from the germline V gene (reference sequence). CDR3 sequence: CASSESES.

The chain joins TRBV19 to TRBJ2-7; TRBD1 or TRBD2 may be the D gene (6 bases each). Germline V gives CDR1 LNHDA, CDR2 SQIVND (reference sequence). Deletions cut 6 bases from V and 0 bases from J, with 12 bases between. There are 14 residues in the CDR3. CDR3 coding DNA: TGTGCCAGTAGGGAGGGGACACCCTCCTACGAGCAGTACTTC. It translates to CASREGTPSYEQYF.

The chain has TRBV2 and TRBJ2-5, with 8 nucleotides matching TRBD1. CDR3 length: 15 residues. The V gene's germline CDR1 is SNHLY and CDR2 FYNNEI. Unmatched junction bases numbered 3, after V lost 0 bases and J lost 3 bases. As DNA, the CDR3 is TGTGCCAGCAGTGAAGCCCTGGGACAGGAAGAGACCCAGTACTTC. The encoded protein is CASSEALGQEETQYF.